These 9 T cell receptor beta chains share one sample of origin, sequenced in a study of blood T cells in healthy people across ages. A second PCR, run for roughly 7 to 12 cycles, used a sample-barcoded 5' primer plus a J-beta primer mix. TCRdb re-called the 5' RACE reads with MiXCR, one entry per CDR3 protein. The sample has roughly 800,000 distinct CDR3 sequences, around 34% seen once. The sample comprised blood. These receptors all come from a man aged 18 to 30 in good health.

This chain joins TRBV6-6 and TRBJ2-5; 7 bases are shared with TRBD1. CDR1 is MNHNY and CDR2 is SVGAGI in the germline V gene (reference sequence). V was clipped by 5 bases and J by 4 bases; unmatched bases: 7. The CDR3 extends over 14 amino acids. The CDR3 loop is CASSDNRGVETQYF. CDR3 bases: TGTGCCAGCAGTGACAACAGGGGAGTAGAGACCCAGTACTTC.

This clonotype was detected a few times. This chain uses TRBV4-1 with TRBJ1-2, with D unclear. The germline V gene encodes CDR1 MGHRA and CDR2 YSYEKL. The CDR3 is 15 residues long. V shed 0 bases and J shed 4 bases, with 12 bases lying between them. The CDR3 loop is CASSQERPTRYGYTF. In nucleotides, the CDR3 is TGCGCCAGCAGCCAAGAGAGGCCAACGCGCTATGGCTACACCTTC.

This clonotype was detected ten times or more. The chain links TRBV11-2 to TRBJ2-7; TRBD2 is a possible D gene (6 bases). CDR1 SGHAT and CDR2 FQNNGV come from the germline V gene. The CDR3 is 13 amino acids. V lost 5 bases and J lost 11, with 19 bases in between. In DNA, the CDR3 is TGTGCCAGCAGCACCCTGCTCGGGGGATGGGAGTACTTC. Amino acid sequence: CASSTLLGGWEYF.

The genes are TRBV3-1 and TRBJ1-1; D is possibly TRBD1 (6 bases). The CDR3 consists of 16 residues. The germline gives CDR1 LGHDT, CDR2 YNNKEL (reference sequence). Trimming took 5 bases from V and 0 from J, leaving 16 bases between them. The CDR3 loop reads CASSDRRRSLNTEAFF. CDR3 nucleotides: TGTGCCAGCAGCGACAGGAGAAGGTCCTTGAACACTGAAGCTTTCTTT.

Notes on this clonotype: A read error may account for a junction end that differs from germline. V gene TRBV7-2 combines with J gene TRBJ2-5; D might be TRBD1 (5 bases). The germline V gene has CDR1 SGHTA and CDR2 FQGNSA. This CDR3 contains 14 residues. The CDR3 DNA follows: TGTGCCGGCAGCTACAGGACAAATATGAAGACCCAGTACTTC. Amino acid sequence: CAGSYRTNMKTQYF.

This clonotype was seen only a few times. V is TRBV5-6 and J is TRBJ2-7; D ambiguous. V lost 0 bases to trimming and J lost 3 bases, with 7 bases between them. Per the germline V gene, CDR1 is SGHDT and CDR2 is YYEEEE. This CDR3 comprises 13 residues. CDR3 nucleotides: TGTGCCAGCAGCTTGGGGGTTAACTACGAGCAGTACTTC. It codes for CASSLGVNYEQYF.

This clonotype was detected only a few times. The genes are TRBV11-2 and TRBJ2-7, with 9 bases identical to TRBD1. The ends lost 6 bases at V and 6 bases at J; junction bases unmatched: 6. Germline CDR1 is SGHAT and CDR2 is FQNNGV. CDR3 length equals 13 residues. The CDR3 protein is CASSRTGAVEQYF. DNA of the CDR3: TGTGCCAGCAGTAGGACAGGGGCAGTCGAGCAGTACTTC.

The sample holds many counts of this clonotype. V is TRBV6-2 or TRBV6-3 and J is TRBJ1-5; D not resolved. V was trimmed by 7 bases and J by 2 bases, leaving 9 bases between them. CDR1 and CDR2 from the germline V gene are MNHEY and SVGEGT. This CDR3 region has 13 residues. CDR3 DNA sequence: TGTGCCAGCATGCAGAGCGGCAATCAGCCCCAGCATTTT. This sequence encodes CASMQSGNQPQHF.

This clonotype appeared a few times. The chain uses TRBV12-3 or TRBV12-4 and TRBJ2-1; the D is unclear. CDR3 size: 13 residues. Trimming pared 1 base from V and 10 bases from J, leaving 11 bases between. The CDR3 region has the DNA TGTGCCAGCAGTTTAGTCCCTCCCGGCGAGCAGTTCTTC. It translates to CASSLVPPGEQFF.